The following is a T cell receptor (beta chain) sequence with its context. Trimming pared 7 bases from V and 6 bases from J, leaving 19 bases between. Germline lookup yields CDR1 MNHNS and CDR2 SASEGT. This CDR3 region has 14 residues. Sequenced by immunoSEQ multiplex PCR; TCRdb stores in-frame clones only, minus some. The table includes over 850,000 clones, around three quarters detected once. This specimen comes from a study of shared clonotypes between healthy human individuals. The rearrangement joins TRBV6-1 to TRBJ2-7; tentative D call: TRBD1 (7 bases). Specimen: memory CD4+ T cells from PBMCs. This sample's subset: CD45RA-negative fraction. This clonotype was obtained from a man younger than 30 in good health. Some clones in this sample may be carry-over from other donors' samples. The CDR3 spells CASNSRGDRTEQYF. CDR3 nucleotide sequence: TGTGCCAGCAACAGCAGGGGGGATCGAACCGAGCAGTACTTC.